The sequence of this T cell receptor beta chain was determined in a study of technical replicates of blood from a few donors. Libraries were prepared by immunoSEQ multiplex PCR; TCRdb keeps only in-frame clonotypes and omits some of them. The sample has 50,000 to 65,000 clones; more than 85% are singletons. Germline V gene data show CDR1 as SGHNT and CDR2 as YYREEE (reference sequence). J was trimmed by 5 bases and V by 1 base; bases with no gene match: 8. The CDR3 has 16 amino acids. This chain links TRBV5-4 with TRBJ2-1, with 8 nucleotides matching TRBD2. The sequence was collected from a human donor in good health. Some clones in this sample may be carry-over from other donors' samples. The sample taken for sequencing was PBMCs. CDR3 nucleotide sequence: TGTGCCAGCAGCTTGCTTTCGGGAGGGCCCAACAATGAGCAGTTCTTC. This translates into CASSLLSGGPNNEQFF.